This entry describes one T cell receptor (beta chain). Measured with immunoSEQ multiplex PCR; TCRdb has only the in-frame clones, and not every one. The table lists approximately 2.1 million clones, approximately 95% of them singletons. The data were taken from a study of shared clonotypes between healthy human individuals. This CDR3 spans 14 amino acids. In germline, CDR1 is SGDLS, CDR2 YYNGEE. V was clipped by 6 bases and J by 5 bases; unmatched bases: 10. J is TRBJ2-5 and V is TRBV9; 7 nucleotides align to TRBD2. Sequenced sample: naive CD4+ T cells from PBMCs. Documented subset: CD45RA+ positively selected. This receptor was taken from a man between 18 and 29 years old in good health. Some clones in this sample may be carry-over from other donors' samples. Written as DNA, the CDR3 is TGTGCCAGCACCTCCTCTAGCGGCGCCGAGACCCAGTACTTC. It is translated as CASTSSSGAETQYF. The whole variable domain, remainder taken from reference TRBV9 and TRBJ2-5, is DSGVTQTPKHLITATGQRVTLRCSPRSGDLSVYWYQQSLDQGLQFLIQYYNGEERAKGNILERFSAQQFPDLHSELNLSSLELGDSALYFCASTSSSGAETQYFGPGTRLLVL.